This is a list of T cell receptor beta chains from one sample in a study of blood T cell repertoires in COVID-19. Data came from immunoSEQ multiplex PCR; TCRdb stores just in-frame clones and leaves some out. The sample shows about 69,000 clones, 75% to 90% of them seen only once. Sequenced input: peripheral blood. These receptors were collected from a human donor in a cohort sampled during active COVID-19. Both conserved end residues are part of each CDR3. D genes are given only for firm matches. For some rows the clone size is stated as once, few or many, or as a class when expanded; others skip it.

d_call j_call v_call clone_size cdr3_aa cdr3_nt
TRBD2 TRBJ2-5 TRBV11-2 many CASSWSGGQETQYF TGTGCCAGCAGCTGGAGCGGGGGGCAAGAGACCCAGTACTTC
- TRBJ2-2 TRBV6-5 - CASKRGNTGELFF TGTGCCAGCAAACGGGGGAACACCGGGGAGCTGTTTTTT
- TRBJ2-7 TRBV5-1 few CASSLAAGSSYEQYF TGCGCCAGCAGCTTGGCTGCGGGGAGCTCCTACGAGCAGTACTTC
- TRBJ2-1 TRBV10-1 - CASSERAGDSYNEQFF TGCGCCAGCAGTGAGCGAGCAGGCGACTCCTACAATGAGCAGTTCTTC
TRBD1 TRBJ1-2 TRBV11-2 - CASSTGTVYGYTF TGTGCCAGCAGCACTGGGACAGTCTATGGCTACACCTTC
- TRBJ1-6 TRBV12-5 - CASGSTGSTYNSPLHF TGTGCTAGTGGTTCCACAGGGTCAACCTATAATTCACCCCTCCACTTT
TRBD1 TRBJ2-3 TRBV24-1 few CATSGPAHNRGPADTQYF TGTGCCACCAGTGGACCAGCTCACAACAGGGGGCCGGCAGATACGCAGTATTTT
TRBD1 TRBJ2-7 TRBV5-1 - CASSLDRETYEQYF TGCGCCAGCAGCTTAGACAGGGAGACCTACGAGCAGTACTTC
- TRBJ1-1 TRBV18 once CASSPVSTEAFF TGTGCCAGCTCACCGGTGAGCACTGAAGCTTTCTTT
- TRBJ1-3 TRBV9 - CASSVAAGAGNTIYF TGTGCCAGCAGCGTAGCGGCAGGGGCTGGAAACACCATATATTTT
- TRBJ2-1 TRBV11-3 - CASSRGTAANEQFF TGTGCCAGCAGCCGGGGGACAGCTGCTAATGAGCAGTTCTTC
- TRBJ2-7 TRBV5-6 - CASSAGRGYEQYF TGTGCCAGCAGTGCGGGACGGGGCTACGAGCAGTACTTC
TRBD1 TRBJ2-3 TRBV5-1 few CASSLVQGAVSTDTQYF TGCGCCAGCAGCCTTGTCCAGGGGGCTGTGAGCACAGATACGCAGTATTTT
- TRBJ2-3 TRBV29-1 - CSVLPGSTDTQYF TGCAGCGTTCTCCCCGGGAGCACAGATACGCAGTATTTT
- TRBJ2-3 TRBV5-6 - CASSLVPRSIDTQYF TGTGCCAGCAGCTTGGTTCCCAGATCCATAGATACGCAGTATTTT
TRBD1 TRBJ1-1 TRBV19 - CASSIGQGNTEAFF TGTGCCAGTAGTATCGGACAGGGGAACACTGAAGCTTTCTTT
TRBD1 TRBJ2-5 TRBV19 once CASSSGTALPPYQETQYF TGTGCCAGTAGTTCCGGGACAGCCCTACCTCCGTACCAAGAGACCCAGTACTTC
TRBD2 TRBJ2-7 TRBV5-4 - CASSRAGPYEQYF TGTGCCAGCAGCCGAGCGGGGCCCTACGAGCAGTACTTC
- TRBJ1-2 TRBV7-2 few CASSETVIDYGYTF TGTGCCAGCAGCGAGACAGTTATAGACTATGGCTACACCTTC
- TRBJ1-1 TRBV30 - CAWSVHREGSVTEAFF TGTGCCTGGAGTGTACACAGGGAGGGTTCCGTCACTGAAGCTTTCTTT
- TRBJ2-2 TRBV4-2 - CASSQGDSGGADTGELFF TGTGCCAGCAGCCAAGGGGATTCTGGGGGGGCGGACACCGGGGAGCTGTTTTTT
- TRBJ1-5 TRBV18 once CASSPTGYQPQHF TGTGCCAGCTCACCAACAGGTTATCAGCCCCAGCATTTT
TRBD1 TRBJ1-4 TRBV27 - CASSLGQGNEKLFF TGTGCCAGCAGTCTCGGACAGGGTAATGAAAAACTGTTTTTT
- TRBJ1-6 TRBV7-9 - CASSLRQGNSPLHF TGTGCCAGCAGCTTACGCCAGGGGAATTCACCCCTCCACTTT
TRBD1 TRBJ1-5 TRBV5-5 - CASSPPTGEGNQPQHF TGTGCCAGCAGCCCCCCGACAGGGGAGGGCAATCAGCCCCAGCATTTT
TRBD1 TRBJ2-1 TRBV10-2 - CASSAGQGLGQFF TGCGCCAGCAGCGCCGGACAGGGGTTGGGGCAGTTCTTC
TRBD1 TRBJ2-3 TRBV10-3 - CAITGDSLSTDTQYF TGTGCCATCACCGGGGACAGCCTAAGCACAGATACGCAGTATTTT
- TRBJ2-5 TRBV5-4 - CASSLGQQETQYF TGTGCCAGCAGCTTAGGACAGCAAGAGACCCAGTACTTC
- TRBJ1-2 TRBV5-1 - CASSLATGRGYTF TGCGCCAGCAGCTTGGCCACAGGACGCGGCTACACCTTC
- TRBJ1-6 TRBV25-1 - CASSGDNWNSPLHF TGTGCCAGCAGTGGGGACAATTGGAATTCACCCCTCCACTTT
- TRBJ2-1 TRBV7-8 many CASSLAAGNEQFF TGTGCCAGCAGCTTAGCGGCGGGCAATGAGCAGTTCTTC
- TRBJ2-1 TRBV9 - CASSARGGVDNEQFF TGTGCCAGCAGCGCCAGAGGGGGGGTCGACAATGAGCAGTTCTTC